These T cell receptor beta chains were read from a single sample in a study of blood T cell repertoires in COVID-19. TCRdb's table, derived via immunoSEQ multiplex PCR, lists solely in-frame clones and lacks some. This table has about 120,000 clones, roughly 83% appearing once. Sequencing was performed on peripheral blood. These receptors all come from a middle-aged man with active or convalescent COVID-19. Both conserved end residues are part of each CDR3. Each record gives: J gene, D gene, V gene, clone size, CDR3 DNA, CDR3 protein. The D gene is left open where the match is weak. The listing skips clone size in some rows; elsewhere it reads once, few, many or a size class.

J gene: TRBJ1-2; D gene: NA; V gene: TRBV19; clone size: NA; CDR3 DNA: TGTGCCAGTAGTACGTCACAGGGCCCCTATGGCTACACCTTC; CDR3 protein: CASSTSQGPYGYTF
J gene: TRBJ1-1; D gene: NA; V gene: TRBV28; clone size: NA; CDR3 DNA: TGTGCCAGCTCGGTCCCGAACACTGAAGCTTTCTTT; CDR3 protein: CASSVPNTEAFF
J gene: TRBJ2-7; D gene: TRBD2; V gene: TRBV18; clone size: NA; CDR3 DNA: TGTGCCAGCTCACCACGTTCCCTGGGAGCGGGGTCCTACGAGCAGTACTTC; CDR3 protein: CASSPRSLGAGSYEQYF
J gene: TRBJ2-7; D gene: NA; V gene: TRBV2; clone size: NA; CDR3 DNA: TGTGCCAGCGGAGAATACGAGCAGTACTTC; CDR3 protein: CASGEYEQYF
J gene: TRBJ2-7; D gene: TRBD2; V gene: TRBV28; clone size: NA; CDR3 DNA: TGTGCCAGCAGGCCCCGGTGGGGAGGGCCGGTCTACGAGCAGTACTTC; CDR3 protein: CASRPRWGGPVYEQYF
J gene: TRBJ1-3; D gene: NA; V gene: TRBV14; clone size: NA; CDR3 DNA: TGTGCCAGCAGCCACAGGGTTGGAAGAAACACCATATATTTT; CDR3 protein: CASSHRVGRNTIYF
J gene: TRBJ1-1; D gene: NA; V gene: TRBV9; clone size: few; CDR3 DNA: TGTGCCAGCACCCCCCGTGGCGGTAACACTGAAGCTTTCTTT; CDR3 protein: CASTPRGGNTEAFF
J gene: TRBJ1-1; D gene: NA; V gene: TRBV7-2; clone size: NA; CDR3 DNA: TGTGCCAGCAGCCTTTGGACGGGAGGAGGGAACACTGAAGCTTTCTTT; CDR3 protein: CASSLWTGGGNTEAFF
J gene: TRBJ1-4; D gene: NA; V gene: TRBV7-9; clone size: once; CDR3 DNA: TGTGCCAGCGGACAATCCGGGAATGAAAAACTGTTTTTT; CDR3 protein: CASGQSGNEKLFF
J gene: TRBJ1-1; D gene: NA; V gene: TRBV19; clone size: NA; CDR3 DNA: TGTGCCAGTAGTACCCCTAGGGTACCGGGAATAAACACTGAAGCTTTCTTT; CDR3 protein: CASSTPRVPGINTEAFF
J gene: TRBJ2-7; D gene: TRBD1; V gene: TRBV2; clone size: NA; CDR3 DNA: TGTGCCAGCAGTCGTTCCGGGACAGAAAACTACGAGCAGTACTTC; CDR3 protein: CASSRSGTENYEQYF
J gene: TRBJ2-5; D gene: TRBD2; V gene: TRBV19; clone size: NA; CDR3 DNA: TGTGCCAGTAGTACCTTGGGAGGGACTAGCGGGACCCAAGAGACCCAGTACTTC; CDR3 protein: CASSTLGGTSGTQETQYF
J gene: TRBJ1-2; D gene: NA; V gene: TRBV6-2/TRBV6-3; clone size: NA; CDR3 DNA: TGTGCCAGCAGTTACCCCGCGTCCGGTGGCTACACCTTC; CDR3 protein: CASSYPASGGYTF
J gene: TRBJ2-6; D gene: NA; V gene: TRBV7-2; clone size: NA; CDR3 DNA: TGTGCCAGCAGCTTAGTCAGCTCTGGGGCCAACGTCCTGACTTTC; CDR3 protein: CASSLVSSGANVLTF
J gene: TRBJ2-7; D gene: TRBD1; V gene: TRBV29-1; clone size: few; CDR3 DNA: TGCAGCGTTGAAGGTGGACCGGGACAGGGATACTACGAGCAGTACTTC; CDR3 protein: CSVEGGPGQGYYEQYF
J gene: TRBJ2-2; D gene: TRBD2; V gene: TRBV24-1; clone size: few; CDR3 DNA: TGTGCCACCAGTCGTTCTGGCGGGAGGTACACCGGGGAGCTGTTTTTT; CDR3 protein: CATSRSGGRYTGELFF
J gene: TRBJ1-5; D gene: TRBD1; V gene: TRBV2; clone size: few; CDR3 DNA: TGTGCCAGCAGTGAGGCACAGGGGAATCAGCCCCAGCATTTT; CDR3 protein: CASSEAQGNQPQHF
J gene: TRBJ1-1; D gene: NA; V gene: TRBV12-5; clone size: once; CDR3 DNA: TGTGCTAGTGGTTTGGGGGGGCGGAACACTGAAGCTTTCTTT; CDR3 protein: CASGLGGRNTEAFF
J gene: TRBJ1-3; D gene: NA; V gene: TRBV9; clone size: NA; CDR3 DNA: TGTGCCAGCAGCCCACGAGGGCCAAACTCTGGAAACACCATATATTTT; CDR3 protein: CASSPRGPNSGNTIYF
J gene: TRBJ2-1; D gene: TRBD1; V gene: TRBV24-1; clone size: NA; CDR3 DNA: TGTGCCACCAGTGACTTAAGGACAGGGTCGACTGAGCAGTTCTTC; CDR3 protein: CATSDLRTGSTEQFF
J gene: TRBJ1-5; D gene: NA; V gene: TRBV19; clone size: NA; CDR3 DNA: TGTGCCAGTAGTATGGGCGCCGGCAATCAGCCCCAGCATTTT; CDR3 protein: CASSMGAGNQPQHF
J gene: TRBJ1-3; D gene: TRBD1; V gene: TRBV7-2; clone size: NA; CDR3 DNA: TGTGCCAGCAGCTTAGTTGGGGGCGGGCCAGGGGGCGAAAACACCATATATTTT; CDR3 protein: CASSLVGGGPGGENTIYF
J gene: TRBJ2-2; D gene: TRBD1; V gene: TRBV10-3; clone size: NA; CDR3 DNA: TGTGCCATGAGCGCGACAGGGGTTAACACCGGGGAGCTGTTTTTT; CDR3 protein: CAMSATGVNTGELFF
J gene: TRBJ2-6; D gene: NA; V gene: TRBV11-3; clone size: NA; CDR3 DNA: TGTGCCAGCAGCCCCCCGGGATCCTCTGGGGCCAACGTCCTGACTTTC; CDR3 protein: CASSPPGSSGANVLTF
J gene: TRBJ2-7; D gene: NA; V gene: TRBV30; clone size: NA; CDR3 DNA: TGTGCCTGGAGTGTACGCCAGGGCGGGGCCTACGAGCAGTACTTC; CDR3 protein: CAWSVRQGGAYEQYF
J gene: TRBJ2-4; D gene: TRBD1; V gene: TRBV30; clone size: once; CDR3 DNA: TGTGCCTGGAGTGTACAAAGTAAGGGGGCGACCTACTTC; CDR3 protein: CAWSVQSKGATYF
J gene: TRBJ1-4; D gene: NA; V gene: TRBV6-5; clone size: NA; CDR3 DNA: TGTGCCAGCAGTCCGACCTGGGGAGTCGCTGAAAAACTGTTTTTT; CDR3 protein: CASSPTWGVAEKLFF
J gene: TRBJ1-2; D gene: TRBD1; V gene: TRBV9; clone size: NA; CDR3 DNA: TGTGCCAGCAGCGCCGGGACAGGGGTATATGGCTACACCTTC; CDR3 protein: CASSAGTGVYGYTF
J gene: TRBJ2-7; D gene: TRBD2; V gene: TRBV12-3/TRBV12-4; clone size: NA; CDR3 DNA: TGTGCCAGCACTAGCGGAGAATACGAGCAGTACTTC; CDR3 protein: CASTSGEYEQYF
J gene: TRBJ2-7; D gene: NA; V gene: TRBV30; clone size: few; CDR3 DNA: TGTGCCTGGAGGGGGGCAGGCCGGGAGCAGTACTTC; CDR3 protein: CAWRGAGREQYF
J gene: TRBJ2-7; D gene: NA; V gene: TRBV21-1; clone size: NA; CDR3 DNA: TGTGCCAGCAGCAAAGGAAGCCCCAAGGTACAGGGGGAACCTACCGGGAGATACGAGCAGTACTTC; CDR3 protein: CASSKGSPKVQGEPTGRYEQYF
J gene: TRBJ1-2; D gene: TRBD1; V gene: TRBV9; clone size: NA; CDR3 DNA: TGTGCCAGCAGCCCCGACAGGGAAGGTGGCTACACCTTC; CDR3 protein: CASSPDREGGYTF
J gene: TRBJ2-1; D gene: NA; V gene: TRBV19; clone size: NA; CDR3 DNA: TGTGCCAGTAGTAGGACCCCCAGGGCAGGGTGGGATGAGCAGTTCTTC; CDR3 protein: CASSRTPRAGWDEQFF